There are a few counts of the clone carrying this TCR beta chain. The antigen remains unidentified. The sample originates from a study of cytomegalovirus exposure and HLA in healthy donors. Across the study: Out of 180 million or so T cells, an earlier analysis found 117 million unique TCR beta sequences in total. Study-level results: Investigators reported approximately 170 TCR beta chains as tied to cytomegalovirus. V- and J-gene trimming of TCR beta was linked (in a later analysis) to a missense DCLRE1C variant.

PCR involved 60 Vbeta and 13 Jbeta primers. The repertoire was sequenced with immunoSEQ multiplex PCR; TCRdb's copy has only in-frame clones and lacks some. Altogether roughly 200,000 clones are present, around 77% being singletons, with the ten largest covering approximately 2.5%. Trimming shortened V by 4 bases and J by 0 bases, and 8 bases separated the two germline ends. Per germline, CDR1 SQVTM and CDR2 ANQGSEA. The CDR3 contains 13 residues. This TCR came from a man in his 60s in good health and CMV-seronegative. The rearrangement links TRBV29-1 to TRBJ2-3; TRBD2 might be the D (5 bases). Sequences were obtained from PBMCs. CDR3 amino acids: CSVVRTSTDTQYF. The CDR3 nucleotides are TGCAGCGTTGTACGGACTAGCACAGATACGCAGTATTTT.